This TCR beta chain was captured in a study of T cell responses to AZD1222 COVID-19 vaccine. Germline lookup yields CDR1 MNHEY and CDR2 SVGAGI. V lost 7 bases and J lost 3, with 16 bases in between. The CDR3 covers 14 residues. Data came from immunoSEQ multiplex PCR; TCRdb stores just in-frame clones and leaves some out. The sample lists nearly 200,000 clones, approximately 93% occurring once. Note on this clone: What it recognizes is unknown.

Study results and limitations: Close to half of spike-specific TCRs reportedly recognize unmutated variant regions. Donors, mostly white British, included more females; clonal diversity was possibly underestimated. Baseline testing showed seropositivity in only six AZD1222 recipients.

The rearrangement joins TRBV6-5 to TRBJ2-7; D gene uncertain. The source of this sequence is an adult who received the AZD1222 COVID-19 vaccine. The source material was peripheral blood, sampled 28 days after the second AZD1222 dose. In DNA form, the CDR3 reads TGTGCCAGCAAGAAGAGACGAGCGCTCTACGAGCAGTACTTC. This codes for CASKKRRALYEQYF.